A selection of T cell receptor beta chains follows, all from one sample in a study of response to subunit inactivated influenza vaccine. TCRdb called the RT-PCR reads again in MiXCR, with one record for every CDR3 protein. The sample lists 600,000 to 700,000 distinct CDR3 sequences; approximately 14% were seen once. The material was PBMCs from blood, obtained 14 to 15 days before vaccination. These receptors came from a man in his forties or fifties who received an inactivated influenza vaccine. Both conserved end residues are part of each CDR3. A D gene is named only where the DNA matches it firmly. A clone size is listed for some rows: how often the clone was seen (once, few, many), or a class if it is expanded.

TRBJ1-1	many	-	TRBV29-1	CSVVGHAFTEAFF	TGCAGCGTTGTGGGGCACGCGTTCACTGAAGCTTTCTTT
TRBJ1-6	-	-	TRBV20-1	CSALWVRANSPLHF	TGCAGTGCCCTCTGGGTAAGAGCTAATTCACCCCTCCACTTT
TRBJ2-1	-	-	TRBV7-9	CASSPLGERHNEQFF	TGTGCCAGCAGCCCCTTGGGGGAGCGGCACAATGAGCAGTTCTTC
TRBJ2-1	-	-	TRBV6-2/TRBV6-3	CASSRYKVDSYNEQFF	TGTGCCAGCAGCCGCTACAAGGTGGACTCCTACAATGAGCAGTTCTTC
TRBJ2-1	many	TRBD1	TRBV5-1	CASSFLTGGNEQFF	TGCGCCAGCAGCTTTCTTACAGGGGGCAATGAGCAGTTCTTC
TRBJ2-1	few	-	TRBV5-6	CASSLEAPGRNEQFF	TGTGCCAGCAGCTTGGAGGCCCCGGGCCGGAATGAGCAGTTCTTC
TRBJ2-3	-	-	TRBV12-3/TRBV12-4	CASSLARMAGNTQYF	TGTGCCAGCAGTTTAGCGCGAATGGCTGGGAATACGCAGTATTTT
TRBJ2-1	many	TRBD1	TRBV29-1	CSVENSDRGRFF	TGCAGCGTTGAAAACTCTGACAGGGGGCGCTTCTTC
TRBJ2-5	-	-	TRBV5-1	CASSAGTRETQYF	TGCGCCAGCAGCGCTGGGACCAGGGAGACCCAGTACTTC
TRBJ2-7	-	TRBD1	TRBV7-8	CASSIGQAPYEQYF	TGTGCCAGCAGCATCGGACAGGCACCCTACGAGCAGTACTTC
TRBJ2-7	few	TRBD1	TRBV24-1	CATSDSGQGSYEQYF	TGTGCCACCAGTGATTCCGGACAGGGCTCCTACGAGCAGTACTTC
TRBJ2-7	few	-	TRBV13	CASSIAGGAYEQYF	TGTGCCAGCAGCATCGCTGGGGGCGCTTACGAGCAGTACTTC
TRBJ2-5	few	TRBD2	TRBV11-2	CASSLSSSGYQETQYF	TGTGCCAGCAGCTTATCGTCTAGCGGGTACCAAGAGACCCAGTACTTC
TRBJ1-2	many	TRBD1	TRBV5-1	CASSLDPGQGDGYTF	TGCGCCAGCAGCTTGGACCCGGGACAGGGTGATGGCTACACCTTC
TRBJ2-3	-	TRBD1	TRBV5-1	CASSVTPGTVTDTQYF	TGCGCCAGCAGCGTAACACCCGGGACAGTCACAGATACGCAGTATTTT
TRBJ2-3	few	TRBD2	TRBV7-2	CASSLTSGLYTDTQYF	TGTGCCAGCAGCCTGACTAGCGGATTATACACAGATACGCAGTATTTT
TRBJ2-1	-	TRBD2	TRBV7-9	CASSSALGRESGNEQFF	TGTGCCAGCAGCTCGGCCCTTGGGCGGGAGAGTGGCAATGAGCAGTTCTTC
TRBJ2-1	-	TRBD1	TRBV28	CASSLGGQGWSDEQFF	TGTGCCAGCAGTTTAGGGGGACAGGGGTGGAGTGATGAGCAGTTCTTC
TRBJ2-7	-	-	TRBV12-3/TRBV12-4	CASSFRRDSYEQYF	TGTGCCAGCAGTTTCCGGAGAGACTCCTACGAGCAGTACTTC
TRBJ1-1	few	-	TRBV10-3	CAISHGILGANTEAFF	TGTGCCATCAGCCACGGGATTCTTGGAGCGAACACTGAAGCTTTCTTT
TRBJ2-7	-	TRBD2	TRBV12-3/TRBV12-4	CASSLALGTSGAYEQYF	TGTGCCAGCAGTTTAGCGCTCGGGACTAGCGGCGCTTACGAGCAGTACTTC
TRBJ1-2	few	-	TRBV20-1	CSARVGQNYGYTF	TGCAGTGCTAGAGTCGGACAGAACTATGGCTACACCTTC
TRBJ2-7	few	TRBD2	TRBV14	CASSPRLAGVWEQYF	TGTGCCAGCAGCCCCAGACTAGCGGGAGTTTGGGAGCAGTACTTC
TRBJ2-1	-	TRBD2	TRBV10-3	CAISGRLAGAPAYNEQFF	TGTGCCATCAGTGGGAGGCTAGCGGGAGCTCCGGCCTACAATGAGCAGTTCTTC
TRBJ2-7	few	TRBD1	TRBV5-1	CASSSGQGNFYQADEQYF	TGCGCCAGCAGCTCGGGACAGGGGAATTTCTATCAGGCAGACGAGCAGTACTTC
TRBJ2-1	-	-	TRBV28	CASSLLPGSRWSSYNEQFF	TGTGCCAGCAGTTTATTACCGGGAAGCCGTTGGAGCTCCTACAATGAGCAGTTCTTC
TRBJ1-1	-	TRBD1	TRBV2	CASSAGTGGDQNTEAFF	TGTGCCAGCAGTGCTGGGACAGGGGGCGACCAGAACACTGAAGCTTTCTTT
TRBJ2-7	-	-	TRBV29-1	CSVSKQRSSYEQYF	TGCAGCGTTAGTAAGCAGAGGAGCTCCTACGAGCAGTACTTC
TRBJ1-3	-	-	TRBV9	CASIMGLASSGNTIHF	TGTGCCAGCATCATGGGACTTGCGAGCTCTGGAAACACCATACATTTT
TRBJ1-5	few	-	TRBV6-1	CASSSVLQPQHF	TGTGCCAGCAGCTCGGTTTTGCAGCCCCAGCATTTT
TRBJ2-7	-	TRBD1	TRBV15	CATGRGQGTYEQYF	TGTGCCACCGGCCGAGGACAGGGGACCTACGAGCAGTACTTC
TRBJ2-2	once	-	TRBV7-2	CARSRGPPNTGELFF	TGTGCCAGGAGCCGGGGACCACCCAACACCGGGGAGCTGTTTTTT
TRBJ2-7	few	TRBD2	TRBV10-3	CAISESAGREGLYEQYF	TGTGCCATCAGTGAATCGGCGGGGCGGGAGGGCCTCTACGAGCAGTACTTC
TRBJ2-2	-	TRBD1	TRBV20-1	CSGDRVTQDTGELFF	TGCAGTGGGGACAGGGTAACCCAGGACACCGGGGAGCTGTTTTTT
TRBJ1-5	few	-	TRBV18	CASSPQSPGSNQPQHF	TGTGCCAGCTCACCACAATCTCCGGGAAGCAATCAGCCCCAGCATTTT
TRBJ2-2	few	TRBD2	TRBV5-1	CASSSSGTDTGELFF	TGCGCCAGCAGCAGTAGCGGGACGGACACCGGGGAGCTGTTTTTT
TRBJ2-1	-	-	TRBV20-1	CSARDTSGTGDEQFF	TGCAGTGCTAGAGATACCTCGGGGACTGGGGATGAGCAGTTCTTC
TRBJ2-1	-	-	TRBV11-2	CASSLHETPTYNEQFF	TGTGCCAGCAGCTTACATGAGACACCGACCTACAATGAGCAGTTCTTC
TRBJ1-2	many	TRBD1	TRBV28	CAAGTGRYGYTF	TGTGCCGCCGGGACAGGTCGCTATGGCTACACCTTC
TRBJ1-2	few	-	TRBV6-1	CASRRGGTNYGYTF	TGTGCCAGCAGGAGGGGCGGAACGAACTATGGCTACACCTTC
TRBJ2-1	few	-	TRBV7-9	CASSLGLTQFF	TGTGCCAGCAGCCTGGGACTCACTCAGTTCTTC
TRBJ1-2	-	TRBD1	TRBV5-1	CASSTTGGAGPGYTF	TGCGCCAGCAGCACCACAGGGGGCGCCGGGCCCGGCTACACCTTC
TRBJ2-1	-	-	TRBV4-3	CASSQGTAYSYNEQFF	TGCGCCAGCAGCCAAGGGACGGCGTACTCCTACAATGAGCAGTTCTTC
TRBJ1-1	many	-	TRBV6-6	CASRSREHTEAFF	TGTGCCAGCAGGAGCAGGGAACACACTGAAGCTTTCTTT
TRBJ2-3	few	TRBD2	TRBV20-1	CSARLAGATDTQYF	TGCAGTGCTAGACTAGCGGGAGCAACAGATACGCAGTATTTT
TRBJ2-7	once	-	TRBV4-3	CASSPGLSPSSYEQYF	TGCGCCAGCAGCCCGGGACTGTCCCCGAGCTCCTACGAGCAGTACTTC
TRBJ2-7	-	TRBD2	TRBV20-1	CSASQTWLAGVWEQYF	TGCAGTGCTTCACAAACATGGCTAGCGGGAGTGTGGGAGCAGTACTTC
TRBJ2-5	-	TRBD1	TRBV20-1	CSARGQGGEETQYF	TGCAGTGCTAGGGGACAGGGGGGAGAAGAGACCCAGTACTTC
TRBJ2-2	few	-	TRBV9	CASSETTNTGELFF	TGTGCCAGCAGCGAAACGACGAACACCGGGGAGCTGTTTTTT
TRBJ1-2	-	-	TRBV7-2	CASSLAGGRSDGYTF	TGTGCCAGCAGCTTAGCAGGCGGCCGCTCGGACGGCTACACCTTC
TRBJ1-1	many	TRBD1	TRBV5-1	CASSPIGTAGTPVAFF	TGCGCCAGCAGCCCTATAGGGACAGCCGGGACACCGGTCGCTTTCTTT
TRBJ2-5	-	-	TRBV3-1	CASSQGRGGGETQYF	TGTGCCAGCAGCCAAGGTCGGGGTGGTGGAGAGACCCAGTACTTC
TRBJ2-3	-	-	TRBV12-3/TRBV12-4	CASSFRGRFTDTQYF	TGTGCCAGCAGTTTCCGCGGGCGCTTCACAGATACGCAGTATTTT
TRBJ2-5	-	TRBD1	TRBV20-1	CCARDLSDRGLETQYF	TGCTGTGCTAGAGATCTTTCGGACAGGGGGCTGGAGACCCAGTACTTC
TRBJ2-7	-	-	TRBV2	CASSPRRAYEQYF	TGTGCCAGCAGCCCGAGACGGGCCTACGAGCAGTACTTC
TRBJ1-5	-	TRBD1	TRBV2	CASSGTGGRQPQHF	TGTGCCAGCAGTGGGACAGGGGGTCGTCAGCCCCAGCATTTT
TRBJ2-1	-	TRBD1	TRBV5-1	CASSAQDRGTEQFF	TGCGCCAGCAGCGCCCAAGACAGGGGAACTGAGCAGTTCTTC
TRBJ2-5	few	-	TRBV5-1	CARSPRRGLEVETQYF	TGCGCCAGGTCGCCCCGGAGGGGGCTAGAGGTAGAGACCCAGTACTTC
TRBJ2-7	few	-	TRBV9	CASSLRQSSYEQYF	TGTGCCAGCAGCTTGCGACAGTCGTCCTACGAGCAGTACTTC
TRBJ2-7	few	-	TRBV2	CASNTADTYEQYF	TGTGCCAGCAATACGGCAGACACCTACGAGCAGTACTTC